Shown below are 8 T cell receptor beta chains from a single sample sequenced in a study of a mutant IDH1 vaccine in newly diagnosed glioma. The sample's time point: baseline, week 1 (first vaccination visit). The treatment denotes: pre-vaccination baseline after standard-of-care therapy. Some clones are missing from TCRdb's copy, which holds only in-frame ones; the method was immunoSEQ multiplex PCR. The table has about 66,000 clones, about 86% seen once. Sequencing used PBMCs, obtained from a glioma patient treated with radiotherapy, temozolomide or both. These receptors were obtained from a man between 25 and 39 years old with glioma.

V gene TRBV4-2 combines with J gene TRBJ2-7; 9 bases match TRBD2. The V gene's germline CDR1 is LGHNA and CDR2 YNFKEQ. This CDR3 has 18 residues. The V gene end was trimmed by 4 bases and the J gene end by 0 bases; junction bases not matched to a gene: 13. CDR3 DNA: TGTGCCAGCAGCCTACAAAAGGGGAGCGGGGGGTTCTCCTACGAGCAGTACTTC. Translated, it gives CASSLQKGSGGFSYEQYF.

CDR3 sequence reads: CASSSSPGSRRSGYTF. The CDR3 nucleotides read TGTGCCAGCAGTTCCTCCCCCGGGTCAAGGAGGAGTGGCTACACCTTC. The gene calls are TRBV28 and TRBJ1-2; D not certain. Germline assignment: CDR1 MDHEN and CDR2 SYDVKM. The CDR3 runs 16 residues. V was clipped by 4 bases and J by 7 bases, with 22 bases between them.

V usage is TRBV2 and J usage is TRBJ1-4; unclear D gene. Trimming shortened V by 6 bases and J by 3 bases, and 11 bases separated the two germline ends. The germline gives CDR1 SNHLY, CDR2 FYNNEI. This CDR3 region has 14 residues. The chain's CDR3 is CASSFSDPNEKLFF. CDR3 nucleotide sequence: TGTGCCAGCAGCTTCTCGGACCCTAATGAAAAACTGTTTTTT.

V and J are TRBV2 and TRBJ1-4; maybe TRBD1 (6 bases). Germline CDR1 reads SNHLY; CDR2 reads FYNNEI. The V end lost 7 bases, the J end lost 5 bases, and 17 bases lay between the germline ends. CDR3 size: 15 residues. The chain's CDR3 is CASTPEGGYNEKLFF. The CDR3 nucleotides read TGTGCCAGCACCCCGGAGGGGGGTTACAATGAAAAACTGTTTTTT.

This clone was observed a handful of times. The chain couples TRBV27 to TRBJ2-7, with 12 positions matching TRBD1. The CDR3 sequence is 15 residues long. The V gene's germline CDR1 is MNHEY and CDR2 SMNVEV (reference sequence). V lost 2 bases to trimming and J lost 3 bases; unmatched junction nucleotides: 2. The CDR3 sequence is CASSLGTGGFYEQYF. CDR3 bases: TGTGCCAGCAGTTTAGGGACAGGGGGCTTCTACGAGCAGTACTTC.

The count of this clone is one. The V and J genes are TRBV5-1 and TRBJ1-4; D gene uncertain. There are 15 residues in the CDR3. Trimming left V 0 bases short and J 6 bases short, with 12 bases between. Looked up from germline, CDR1 is SGHRS and CDR2 is YFSETQ. This chain's CDR3 is CASSLAPGLDEKLFF. The CDR3 DNA follows: TGCGCCAGCAGCTTGGCCCCGGGTCTAGATGAAAAACTGTTTTTT.

This chain links TRBV30 with TRBJ1-2; D remains ambiguous. CDR1 is GTSNPN and CDR2 is SVGIG in the germline V gene (reference sequence). With 0 bases removed from V and 0 bases from J, the gap between germline ends came to 8 bases. The CDR3 consists of 14 residues. For the CDR3, the DNA is TGTGCCTGGAGTGTAATAGGGTCTAACTATGGCTACACCTTC. This codes for CAWSVIGSNYGYTF.

The gene calls are TRBV6-6 and TRBJ2-2; 9 bases fit TRBD1. The CDR3 is 16 residues long. V lost 0 bases to trimming and J lost 1 base; unmatched junction nucleotides: 0. The germline V gene has CDR1 MNHNY and CDR2 SVGAGI (reference sequence). CDR3 protein: CASSYSDRGNTGELFF. CDR3 DNA sequence: TGTGCCAGCAGTTACTCGGACAGGGGGAACACCGGGGAGCTGTTTTTT.